The entry below describes one T cell receptor beta chain. Losses at the gene ends were 6 bases for V and 1 base for J; bases not matched to a gene: 12. The V gene's germline CDR1 is MDHEN and CDR2 SYDVKM. CDR3 size: 17 residues. As handled by the study authors: Nucleated cell counts were estimated from reference gene primer amplification. Sequencing was performed with immunoSEQ multiplex PCR; in TCRdb, only in-frame clones are kept and a portion is missing. The DNA gave D and trimming, while V, J and clone size come from that table. This table holds about 76,000 clones, about 83% found once. These data come from a study of blood T cell repertoires in COVID-19. Study details: Sites in the United States, Italy and Spain provided acute and convalescent COVID-19 samples. PBMCs, B-cell-depleted T cells, or T cells were the source of the cDNA or gDNA that made up the material.

The chain employs TRBV28 and TRBJ1-3; 7 bases align to TRBD1. The sequencing input was peripheral blood. The receptor comes from a man under 40 with acute or convalescent COVID-19. The CDR3: CASRPTDRFLSGNTIYF. DNA for the CDR3: TGTGCCAGCAGACCGACGGACAGGTTCTTGTCTGGAAACACCATATATTTT.